The 5 T cell receptor beta chains reported below all come from one sample, sequenced in a study of T cell responses to AZD1222 COVID-19 vaccine. This table comes from immunoSEQ multiplex PCR, and its TCRdb copy is limited to in-frame clones, with some not included. The repertoire holds fewer than 200,000 clones, with about 91% as singletons. This specimen was peripheral blood, taken 28 days after the second AZD1222 dose. The receptors shown here come from an adult who received the AZD1222 COVID-19 vaccine.

The rearrangement uses TRBV7-9 and TRBJ2-7; 8 bases map to TRBD1. Germline V gene data show CDR1 as SEHNR and CDR2 as FQNEAQ (reference sequence). The CDR3 consists of 14 residues. V trimming: 6 bases; J trimming: 2 bases; junction bases outside the gene matches: 6. The CDR3 DNA follows: TGTGCCAGCAGTTCTGCGGGACAGGCCTACGAGCAGTACTTC. Its protein product is CASSSAGQAYEQYF.

DNA for the CDR3: TGCGCCAGCAGCTTGGAGCGGGGCCAGGCCTACGAGCAGTACTTC. As protein: CASSLERGQAYEQYF. The chain carries TRBV5-1 and TRBJ2-7; TRBD2 agrees at 7 bases. Germline CDR1 SGHRS, CDR2 YFSETQ. The V segment lost 0 bases and the J segment 2 bases; nucleotides outside the gene matches: 5. The CDR3 extends over 15 amino acids.

The J gene is TRBJ1-2, the V gene TRBV6-5; D unclear. This CDR3 contains 12 residues. Trimming removed 8 bases from V and 7 bases from J, with 14 bases in between. The germline V gene encodes CDR1 MNHEY and CDR2 SVGAGI. Written as DNA, the CDR3 is TGTGCCAGCGCAATGGGGAGTGTTGGCTACACCTTC. This encodes CASAMGSVGYTF.

The rearrangement uses TRBV29-1 and TRBJ2-1, with 8 positions matching TRBD1. Germline trimming cut 6 bases from V and 1 base from J; bases unmatched to any gene: 2. The CDR3 sequence is 13 residues long. Per the germline V gene, CDR1 is SQVTM and CDR2 is ANQGSEA. CDR3 sequence: CSVRQGSYNEQFF. The CDR3 coding sequence is TGCAGCGTCCGACAGGGGTCCTACAATGAGCAGTTCTTC.

The CDR3 DNA follows: TGTGCCAGCAGAGGACTAGCGGGGGCAGATACGCAGTATTTT. This codes for CASRGLAGADTQYF. This chain joins TRBV6-5 and TRBJ2-3; 13 bases map to TRBD2. J was trimmed by 4 bases and V by 6 bases; bases with no gene match: 1. Germline lookup yields CDR1 MNHEY and CDR2 SVGAGI. This CDR3 comprises 14 residues.